This T cell receptor beta chain is from a study of T cell changes during pregnancy in multiple sclerosis (dated by TCRdb to the late 2010s). Notes on the research overall: The study looked at changes in the T cell repertoire across pregnancy in women with multiple sclerosis.

The CDR3 spans 12 residues, from the cysteine through the phenylalanine. The entry retains the CDR3 DNA only, 36 bases that are in frame from base 1. Deletion took 4 bases off V and 7 bases off J, with a span of 10 bases between the germline ends. The CDR1 and CDR2 encoded by the germline V gene are SNHLY and FYNNEI. The library came from the immunoSEQ multiplex PCR assay. The clones in this table, taken by TCRdb from immuneACCESS, are in-frame only. Not every clone is retained; where verified, under half of the shortfall comes from an unresolved V gene, and the cause of the rest is unknown. The sample table contains some 70,000 clones; only one count was recorded for 90% of them. Clones ranked in the top ten supply around 1.6% of the sample. As regards this clone: The specificity of this receptor is unknown. No base quality values were provided; no much bigger clone lies one nucleotide off.

The sequencing here drew on peripheral blood, taken in the third trimester of pregnancy. The chain links TRBV2 with TRBJ1-1, with a tentative D gene TRBD1 over 6 matching bases. This clonotype originated in a female donor with multiple sclerosis, enrolled in a pregnancy study. CDR3 protein: CASSGQEDEAFF. In nucleotides, the sequence is TGTGCCAGCAGTGGACAGGAGGATGAAGCTTTCTTT.